This TCR beta chain stems from a study of blood T cell repertoires in COVID-19. The data were produced by immunoSEQ multiplex PCR, yet TCRdb's version contains in-frame clones alone and is incomplete. This table has a few hundred thousand clones, about 85% appearing once. Trimming removed 1 base at V and 9 bases at J, with 7 bases between. From germline, CDR1 is SGHVS and CDR2 FQNEAQ. The CDR3 totals 12 residues. Ages ranged from roughly 18 to 100 years, with residence in 24 US areas. Input material: PBMCs or T cells enriched from blood (not recorded which). The origin of this receptor is a woman between 50 and 59 years old who had been exposed to COVID-19. The chain has TRBV7-8 and TRBJ2-1; no clear D. In nucleotides, the CDR3 is TGTGCCAGCAGCTTAGATAGTACTGAGCAGTTCTTC. Encoded protein: CASSLDSTEQFF.